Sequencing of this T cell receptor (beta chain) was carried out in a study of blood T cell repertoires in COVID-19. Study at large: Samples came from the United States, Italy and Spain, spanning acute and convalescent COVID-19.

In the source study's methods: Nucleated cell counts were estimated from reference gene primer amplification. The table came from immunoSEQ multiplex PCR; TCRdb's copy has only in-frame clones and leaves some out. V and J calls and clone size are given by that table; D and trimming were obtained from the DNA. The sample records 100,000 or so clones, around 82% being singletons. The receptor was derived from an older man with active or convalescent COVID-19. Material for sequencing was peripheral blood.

The CDR3 is CASSSPPVTGYTF. Here the CDR3 DNA reads TGTGCCAGCAGCTCCCCGCCAGTAACGGGCTACACCTTC. V and J are TRBV5-4 and TRBJ1-2; D unresolved. CDR1 and CDR2 (germline): SGHNT, YYREEE (reference sequence). The germline V and J ends were trimmed by 3 bases and 8 bases, with 14 bases remaining between them. This CDR3 spans 13 amino acids.